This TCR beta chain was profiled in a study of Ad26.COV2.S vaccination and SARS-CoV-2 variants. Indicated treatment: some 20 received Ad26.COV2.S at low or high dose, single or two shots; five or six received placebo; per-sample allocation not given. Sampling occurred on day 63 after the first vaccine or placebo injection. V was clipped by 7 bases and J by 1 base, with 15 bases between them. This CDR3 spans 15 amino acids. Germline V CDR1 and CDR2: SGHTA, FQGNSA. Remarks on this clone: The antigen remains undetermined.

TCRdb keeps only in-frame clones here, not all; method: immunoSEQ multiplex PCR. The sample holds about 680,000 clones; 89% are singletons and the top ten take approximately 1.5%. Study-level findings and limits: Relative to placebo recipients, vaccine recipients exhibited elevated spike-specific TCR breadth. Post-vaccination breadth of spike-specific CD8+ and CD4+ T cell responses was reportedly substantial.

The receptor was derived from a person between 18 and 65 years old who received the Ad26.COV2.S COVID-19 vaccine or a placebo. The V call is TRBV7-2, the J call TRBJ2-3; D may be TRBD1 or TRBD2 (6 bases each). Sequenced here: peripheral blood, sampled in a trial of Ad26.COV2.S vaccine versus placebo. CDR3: CASTPWGARTDTQYF. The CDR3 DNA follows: TGTGCCAGCACCCCTTGGGGGGCCCGCACAGATACGCAGTATTTT.